This TCR beta chain was retrieved from a study of blood T cell repertoires in COVID-19. Study as a whole: Samples came from the United States, Italy and Spain, spanning acute and convalescent COVID-19. Sample material is recorded as cDNA or gDNA derived from T cells, B-cell-depleted T cells, or PBMCs.

Clones were sequenced by immunoSEQ multiplex PCR, and TCRdb holds only the in-frame ones, with some missing. The sample has approximately 220,000 clones; just under 90% are singletons. Participants' own reports of clinical history determined their cohort assignment. CDR1 and CDR2 (germline): ENHRY, SYGVKD. The CDR3 totals 11 residues. V lost 10 bases to trimming and J lost 6 bases; unmatched junction nucleotides: 4. This clonotype originated in a woman in her twenties or thirties with acute COVID-19. V gene TRBV10-3 combines with J gene TRBJ2-7, with 9 bases that match TRBD1. Sequencing was done on a sample of PBMCs or T cells enriched from blood (not recorded which). CDR3 sequence (DNA): TGTGCCACCGGGACAGGGCTCGAGCAGTACTTC. It codes for CATGTGLEQYF.